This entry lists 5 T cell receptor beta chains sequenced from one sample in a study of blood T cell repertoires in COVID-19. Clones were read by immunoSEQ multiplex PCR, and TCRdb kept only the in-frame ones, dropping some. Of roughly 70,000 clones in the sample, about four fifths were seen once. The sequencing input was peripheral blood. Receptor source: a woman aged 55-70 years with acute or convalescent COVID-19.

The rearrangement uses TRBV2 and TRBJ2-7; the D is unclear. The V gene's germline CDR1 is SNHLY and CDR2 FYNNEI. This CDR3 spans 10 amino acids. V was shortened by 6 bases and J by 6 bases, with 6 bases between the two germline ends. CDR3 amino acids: CASRFGEQYF. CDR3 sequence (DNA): TGTGCCAGCAGATTCGGCGAGCAGTACTTC.

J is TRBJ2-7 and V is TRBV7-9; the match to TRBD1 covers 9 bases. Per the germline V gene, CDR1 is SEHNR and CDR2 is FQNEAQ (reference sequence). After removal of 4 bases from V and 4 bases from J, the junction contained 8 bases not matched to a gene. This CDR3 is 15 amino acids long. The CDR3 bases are TGTGCCAGCAGCTGGGGGACGGGACAGGGATACGAGCAGTACTTC. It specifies CASSWGTGQGYEQYF.

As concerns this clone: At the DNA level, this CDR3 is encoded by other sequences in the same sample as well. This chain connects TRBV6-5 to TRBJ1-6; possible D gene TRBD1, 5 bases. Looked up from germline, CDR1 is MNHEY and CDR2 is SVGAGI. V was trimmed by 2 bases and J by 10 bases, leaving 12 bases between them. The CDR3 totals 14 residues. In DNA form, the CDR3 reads TGTGCCAGCAGTTACAGGGGCGCCGGGTCACCCCTCCACTTT. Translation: CASSYRGAGSPLHF.

CDR3 sequence: CASSLTGASTDTQYF. The CDR3 nucleotides read TGTGCCAGCAGTTTGACAGGGGCTAGCACAGATACGCAGTATTTT. The chain is built from TRBV6-5 and TRBJ2-3, with 8 bases that match TRBD1. With V trimmed by 4 bases and J by 0 bases, 3 bases remained unmatched. CDR1 MNHEY and CDR2 SVGAGI come from the germline V gene. CDR3 length: 15 amino acids.

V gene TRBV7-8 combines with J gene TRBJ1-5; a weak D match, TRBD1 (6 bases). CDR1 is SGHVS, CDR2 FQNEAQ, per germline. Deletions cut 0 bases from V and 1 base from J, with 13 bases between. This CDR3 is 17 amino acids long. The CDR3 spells CASSLAEVGGSNQPQHF. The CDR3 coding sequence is TGTGCCAGCAGCTTAGCGGAGGTAGGGGGAAGCAATCAGCCCCAGCATTTT. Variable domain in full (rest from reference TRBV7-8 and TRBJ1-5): GAGVSQSPRYKVAKRGQDVALRCDPISGHVSLFWYQQALGQGPEFLTYFQNEAQLDKSGLPSDRFFAERPEGSVSTLKIQRTQQEDSAVYLCASSLAEVGGSNQPQHFGDGTRLSIL.